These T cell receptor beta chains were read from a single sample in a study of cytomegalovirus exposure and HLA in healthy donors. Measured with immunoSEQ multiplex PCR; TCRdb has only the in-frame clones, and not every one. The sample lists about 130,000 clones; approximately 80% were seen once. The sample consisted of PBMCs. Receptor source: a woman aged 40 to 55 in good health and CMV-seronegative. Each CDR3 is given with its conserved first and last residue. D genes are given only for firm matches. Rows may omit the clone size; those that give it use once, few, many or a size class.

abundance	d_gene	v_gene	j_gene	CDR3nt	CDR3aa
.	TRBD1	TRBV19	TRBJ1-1	TGTGCCAGCTACCCGGGACAGGGAGGTCTCGAATCACTGAACACTGAAGCTTTCTTT	CASYPGQGGLESLNTEAFF
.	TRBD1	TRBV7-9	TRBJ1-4	TGTGCCAGCAGCTGGTCCGACAGGGGGGCACCTAATGAAAAACTGTTTTTT	CASSWSDRGAPNEKLFF
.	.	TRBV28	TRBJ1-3	TGTGCCAGCAAATCCGGGGGCTCTGGAAACACCATATATTTT	CASKSGGSGNTIYF
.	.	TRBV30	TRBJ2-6	TGTGCCTGGAGTGTAGGAAGAAATGGGGCCAACGGCCTGACTTTC	CAWSVGRNGANGLTF
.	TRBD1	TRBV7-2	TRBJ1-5	TGTGCCAGCAGAGAGGGACAGGTCCTCGATAGCAATCAGCCCCAGCATTTT	CASREGQVLDSNQPQHF
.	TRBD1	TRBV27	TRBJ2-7	TGTGCCAGCAGTGGACAGGCCTCCTACGAGCAGTACTTC	CASSGQASYEQYF
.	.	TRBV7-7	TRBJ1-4	TGTGCCAGCAGCTTAAGTTCCCAGGGGACAACGGATGAAAAACTGTTTTTT	CASSLSSQGTTDEKLFF
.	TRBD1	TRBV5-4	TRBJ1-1	TGTGCCAGCAGCTTGGGGGGGGCAGGGGGTGAAGATGAAGCTTTCTTT	CASSLGGAGGEDEAFF
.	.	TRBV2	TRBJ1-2	TGTGCCAGCAACCCGAGGCAGACTAACTATGGCTACACCTTC	CASNPRQTNYGYTF
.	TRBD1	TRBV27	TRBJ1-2	TGTGCCAGCAGTTTACGGACAGGGGGACCCCTAGGGGGCTACACCTTC	CASSLRTGGPLGGYTF
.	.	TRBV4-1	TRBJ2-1	TGCGCCAGCAGCCAAGAGAGGGTCTACAATGAGCAGTTCTTC	CASSQERVYNEQFF
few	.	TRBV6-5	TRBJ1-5	TGTGCCAGCCAGCCGGGGGGGGGTCAGCCCCAGCATTTT	CASQPGGGQPQHF
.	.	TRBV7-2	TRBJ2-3	TGTGCCAGCAGCTTAATGGCGGGTCGCACAGATACGCAGTATTTT	CASSLMAGRTDTQYF
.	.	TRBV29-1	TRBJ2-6	TGCAGCGTCCGCTCTGGGGCCAACGGCCTGACTTTC	CSVRSGANGLTF
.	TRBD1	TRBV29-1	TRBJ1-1	TGCAGCGCCGGGGGACAGGGAGCTTTCTTT	CSAGGQGAFF
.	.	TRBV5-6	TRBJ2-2	TGTGCCAGCACCGCCAGAGGGGGCGGGGAGCTGTTTTTT	CASTARGGGELFF
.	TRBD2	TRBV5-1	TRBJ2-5	TGCGCCAGCGGTAGCGGGGTCCAAGAGACCCAGTACTTC	CASGSGVQETQYF
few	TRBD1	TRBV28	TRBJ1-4	TGTGCCAGCGGGGGGGGTAGGGACAGGTTATTT	CASGGGRDRLF
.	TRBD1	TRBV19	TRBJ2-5	TGTGCCAGTAGGGCCGGACAGGGGGCGCAGGAGACCCAGTACTTC	CASRAGQGAQETQYF
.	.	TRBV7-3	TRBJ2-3	TGTGCCAGCAGCTCTCAATCTAGTTCAGATACGCAGTATTTT	CASSSQSSSDTQYF
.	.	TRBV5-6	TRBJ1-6	TGTGCCAGCAGCTTGCTGAAGGGGAGCGGGAATTCACCCCTCCACTTT	CASSLLKGSGNSPLHF
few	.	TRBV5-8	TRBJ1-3	TGTGCCAGCAGCTTGTTGAGCTCTGGAAACACCATATATTTT	CASSLLSSGNTIYF
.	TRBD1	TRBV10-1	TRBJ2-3	TGCGCCACAGGGGGCCCGGACCCAGATACGCAGTATTTT	CATGGPDPDTQYF
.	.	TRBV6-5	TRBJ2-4	TGTGCCAGCAGTTACTCTAACATCCTAGCCAAAAACATTCAGTACTTC	CASSYSNILAKNIQYF
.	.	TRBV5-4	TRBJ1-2	TGTGCCAGCAGCTTGTCAGGCACGGACTATGGCTACACCTTC	CASSLSGTDYGYTF
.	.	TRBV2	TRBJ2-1	TGTGCCAGCCTACCGGGGTCCTACAATGAGCAGTTCTTC	CASLPGSYNEQFF
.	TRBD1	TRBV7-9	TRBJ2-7	TGTGCCAGCAGCCTGCACGGGGACAGGGGGCCCGAGCAGTACTTC	CASSLHGDRGPEQYF
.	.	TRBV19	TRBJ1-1	TGTGCCAGTAGGAAGACAGGCCTCGGGAACACTGAAGCTTTCTTT	CASRKTGLGNTEAFF
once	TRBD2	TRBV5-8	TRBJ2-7	TGTGCCAGCAGCTTGTCTATTACTAGCGGGGTGATCTACGAGCAGTACTTC	CASSLSITSGVIYEQYF
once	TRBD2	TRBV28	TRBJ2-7	TGTGCCAGCAGTGCGTACGGACTAGTCGCCTACGAGCAGTACTTC	CASSAYGLVAYEQYF
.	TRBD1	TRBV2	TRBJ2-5	TGTGCCAGCAGCGATGACAGGGGTAGGGGCCAAGGGTCGTTCGACATTGAGACCCAGTACTTC	CASSDDRGRGQGSFDIETQYF
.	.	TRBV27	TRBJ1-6	TGTGCCAGCAGTTTACGGAGCGAGGGAAATTCACCCCTCCACTTT	CASSLRSEGNSPLHF
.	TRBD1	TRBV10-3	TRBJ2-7	TGTGCCATCAGTGAGTCCGGGACAGGGGTTAGGGGCGAGCAGTACTTC	CAISESGTGVRGEQYF
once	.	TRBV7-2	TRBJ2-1	TGTGCCAGCAGCTTAGGGCTCAGCGCCTACAATGAGCAGTTCTTC	CASSLGLSAYNEQFF
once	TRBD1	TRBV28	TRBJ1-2	TGTGCCAGCAGGGGACAGTCTAACAGCTATGGCTACACCTTC	CASRGQSNSYGYTF